What follows is one TCR beta chain and its context. This specimen belongs to a study of blood T cell repertoires in COVID-19. In the original analysis: Reference gene primer amplification gave nucleated cell count estimates. Assay used: immunoSEQ multiplex PCR; TCRdb lists only in-frame clones, some missing. V and J calls and clone size are copied from that table; D and trimming were computed from the DNA. The repertoire holds 250,000 to 350,000 clones, about 90% seen once, with approximately 7.8% in the top ten. CDR3 length: 14 amino acids. Germline-derived CDR1 and CDR2 are SGHAT and FQNNGV. The V segment lost 5 bases and the J segment 4 bases; nucleotides outside the gene matches: 4.

The chain is built from TRBV11-2 and TRBJ2-2; TRBD2 agrees at 7 bases. Sequenced input: peripheral blood. This TCR was recovered from a woman between 50 and 59 years old who had recovered from COVID-19. The CDR3 sequence is CASSPTSRTGELFF. The CDR3 DNA is TGTGCCAGCAGCCCGACTAGCCGCACCGGGGAGCTGTTTTTT.